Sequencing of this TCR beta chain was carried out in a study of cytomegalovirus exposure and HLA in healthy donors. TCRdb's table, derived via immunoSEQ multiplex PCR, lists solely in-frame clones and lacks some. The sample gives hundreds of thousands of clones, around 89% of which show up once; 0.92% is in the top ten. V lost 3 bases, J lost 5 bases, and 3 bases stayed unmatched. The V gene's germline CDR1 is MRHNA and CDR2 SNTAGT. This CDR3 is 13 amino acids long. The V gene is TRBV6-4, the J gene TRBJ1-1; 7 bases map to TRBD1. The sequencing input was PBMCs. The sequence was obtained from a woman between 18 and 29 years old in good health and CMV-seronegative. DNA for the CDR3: TGTGCCAGCAGTGAGGGCAGGGGGACTGAAGCTTTCTTT. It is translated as CASSEGRGTEAFF.